This T cell receptor (beta chain) was identified during a study of T cells in women clearing cervical HPV infection. Looking at the study overall: Controls' single incident HPV16 infection cleared within 12 months without precancer.

Clones were sequenced by immunoSEQ multiplex PCR, and TCRdb holds only the in-frame ones, with some missing. Listed are about 15,000 clones; about 10% falls within the top ten. Prevalent HPV16 infections were excluded; only incident single HPV16 infections included. Germline V CDR1 and CDR2: DFQATT, SNEGSKA (reference sequence). V lost 1 base to trimming and J lost 4 bases, with 11 bases between them. The CDR3 consists of 14 residues. With respect to this clone: The read gets to within 3 residues of the CDR3 end, and the germline J gene fills in the rest.

The V gene is TRBV20-1, the J gene TRBJ1-3; no clear D. The sample comprised blood buffy coat. The receptor comes from a woman aged 18 to 75 with a cervical HPV16 infection that either progressed to CIN3+ or cleared (not recorded which). CDR3 sequence: CSARAVAAGNTIYF. The covered CDR3 bases are TGCAGTGCTAGAGCGGTGGCGGCCGGAAACACC.